This TCR beta chain was identified in a study of beta chain features in type 1 diabetes. This clone was recorded a few times. The target antigen is unknown. Per the germline V gene, CDR1 is SGHAT and CDR2 is FQNNGV. Unmatched junction bases numbered 14, after V lost 2 bases and J lost 4 bases. The CDR3 spans 18 residues. Points from the study as a whole: Among patients with Type 1 diabetes, TCRB CDR3s were moderately but significantly shorter in every one of the four CD4+ subsets. Patients with type 1 diabetes showed fewer VDJ junction insertions and more deletions.

Expressed TCRB transcripts were sequenced after all isolated RNA was converted to cDNA. The data were produced by immunoSEQ multiplex PCR, yet TCRdb's version contains in-frame clones alone and is incomplete. This table holds 200,000 to 250,000 clones, more than 11% found once. This clonotype originated in a man aged 25 to 40 with type 1 diabetes. Sequencing was done on a sample of naive CD4+ T cells from blood. This sequence joins TRBV11-2 and TRBJ2-1; 7 bases line up with TRBD2. In DNA form, the CDR3 reads TGTGCCAGCAGCTTAACGGGGGGTGGGGGACCCATGTACAATGAGCAGTTCTTC. This sequence encodes CASSLTGGGGPMYNEQFF.